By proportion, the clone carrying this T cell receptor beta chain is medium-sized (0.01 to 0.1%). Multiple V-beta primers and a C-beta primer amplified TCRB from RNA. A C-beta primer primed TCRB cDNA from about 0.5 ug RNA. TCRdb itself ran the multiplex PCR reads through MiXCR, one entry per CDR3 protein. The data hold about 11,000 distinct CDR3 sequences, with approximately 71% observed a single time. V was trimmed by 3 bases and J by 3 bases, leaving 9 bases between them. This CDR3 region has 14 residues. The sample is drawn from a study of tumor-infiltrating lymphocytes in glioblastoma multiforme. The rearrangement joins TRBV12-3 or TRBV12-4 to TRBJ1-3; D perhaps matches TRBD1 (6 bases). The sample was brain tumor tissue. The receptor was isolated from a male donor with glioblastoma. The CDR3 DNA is TGTGCCAGCAGTTTGAGGGGGATTGGAAACACCATATATTTT. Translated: CASSLRGIGNTIYF.